This TCR beta chain was captured in a study of T cell repertoires in cytomegalovirus infection. One entry per CDR3 protein results from TCRdb running MiXCR on the reads. The table shows roughly 630,000 distinct CDR3 sequences, with 24% occurring only once. With 2 bases clipped from V and 7 bases from J, the junction kept 10 bases outside the gene matches. The CDR3 runs 15 residues. Per the germline V gene, CDR1 is MDHEN and CDR2 is SYDVKM. This clonotype was observed many times. The sequence was collected from a human donor in good health (CMV status not recorded). Some clones in this sample may be carry-over from other donors' samples. The genes are TRBV28 and TRBJ1-2; TRBD1 matches 7 bases. Sequencing used CD8+ T cells from PBMCs. The CDR3 DNA follows: TGTGCCAGCAGTTTAAAGGGAGACAGGGTTTTTGGCTACACCTTC. Translation: CASSLKGDRVFGYTF.